Here is one T cell receptor beta chain with its context. The sample is drawn from a study of blood T cell repertoires in COVID-19. For the study at large: Donors in the United States, Italy and Spain gave samples during acute or convalescent COVID-19. From T cells, B-cell-depleted T cells, or PBMCs came the material, which was cDNA or gDNA.

As handled by the study authors: By means of reference gene primer amplification, nucleated cell counts were estimated. The method was immunoSEQ multiplex PCR; TCRdb's version includes in-frame clones alone and lacks a portion of them. The V and J calls and clone size are taken from that table; D and trimming were inferred from the DNA. The table records about 250,000 clones, just under 85% of them present only once. CDR1 and CDR2 from the germline V gene are LNHNV and YYDKDF (reference sequence). V gave up 1 base and J gave up 6 bases, with 9 bases separating them. The CDR3 spans 13 residues. The sample taken for sequencing was peripheral blood. This TCR was recovered from a woman aged 55-70 years with active or convalescent COVID-19. The V gene is TRBV15, the J gene TRBJ2-5; D ambiguous. The CDR3 here is CATSRGLAKTQYF. The CDR3 DNA reads TGTGCCACCAGCAGAGGCCTTGCGAAGACCCAGTACTTC. The entire variable domain, with the rest obtained from reference TRBV15 and TRBJ2-5, is as follows: DAMVIQNPRYQVTQFGKPVTLSCSQTLNHNVMYWYQQKSSQAPKLLFHYYDKDFNNEADTPDNFQSRRPNTSFCFLDIRSPGLGDTAMYLCATSRGLAKTQYFGPGTRLLVL.